The rows below give T cell receptor beta chains drawn from one sample of a study of T cell responses to AZD1222 COVID-19 vaccine. The data were produced by immunoSEQ multiplex PCR, yet TCRdb's version contains in-frame clones alone and is incomplete. This sample has 190,000 or so clones; just over 90% occur once, and the top ten carry around 3.6%. The source was peripheral blood, collected 28 days after the second AZD1222 dose. The receptors shown here come from an adult who received the AZD1222 COVID-19 vaccine. CDR3s include the opening cysteine and the closing phenylalanine or tryptophan. The D gene is left open where the match is weak. Clone size is not always given. Where it is, it says once, few, many or a class for expanded clones.

18	.	TRBV28	TRBD2	TRBJ2-3	TGTGCCAGCAGTTTCGAGCTAGCGGGAGGGTCTGCCACAGATACGCAGTATTTT	CASSFELAGGSATDTQYF
14	.	TRBV28	TRBD2	TRBJ2-7	TGTGCCAGCAGTTTGGTAGCGGGACCGTACGAGCAGTACTTC	CASSLVAGPYEQYF
11	once	TRBV18	.	TRBJ2-5	TGTGCCAGCTCACCATCGGAGACCCAGTACTTC	CASSPSETQYF
16	.	TRBV4-3	.	TRBJ2-7	TGCGCCAGCAGCCAAGGCCTCCCTCCGGGCTCCTACGAGCAGTACTTC	CASSQGLPPGSYEQYF
15	once	TRBV28	.	TRBJ1-3	TGTGCCAGCAGTTTAACAGTCCTCTCTGGAAACACCATATATTTT	CASSLTVLSGNTIYF
14	.	TRBV10-3	TRBD2	TRBJ2-7	TGTGCCATCAGTGAAGGAGCGGGAGGATACGAGCAGTACTTC	CAISEGAGGYEQYF
14	once	TRBV7-2	.	TRBJ2-2	TGTGCCAGCAGCTGGGAGGCAGGTCCAGGGGAGCTGTTTTTT	CASSWEAGPGELFF
13	few	TRBV10-1	.	TRBJ2-7	TGCGCCAGCAGTCAGGGTCTGCCCTACGAGCAGTACTTC	CASSQGLPYEQYF
15	.	TRBV24-1	TRBD1	TRBJ2-3	TGTGCCACCACCCCGACAGGGGGCAAATCAGATACGCAGTATTTT	CATTPTGGKSDTQYF
16	.	TRBV10-1	.	TRBJ2-7	TGCGCCAGCAGTGAGTCGAGGGCTCTTCGCTCCTACGAGCAGTACTTC	CASSESRALRSYEQYF
15	.	TRBV28	TRBD2	TRBJ2-7	TGTGCCAGCAGGAACGGCGGGGGGAGACCCTACGAGCAGTACTTC	CASRNGGGRPYEQYF
13	.	TRBV7-8	TRBD1	TRBJ1-2	TGTGCCAGCAGCCAACAGGGGGCTTATGGCTACACCTTC	CASSQQGAYGYTF
15	.	TRBV19	TRBD1	TRBJ1-3	TGTGCCACCAAAGGGACAGGTCCCTCTGGAAACACCATATATTTT	CATKGTGPSGNTIYF
13	few	TRBV19	.	TRBJ1-5	TGTGCCACATCGGGCCACAAAAATCAGCCCCAGCATTTT	CATSGHKNQPQHF
11	.	TRBV6-5	.	TRBJ1-1	TGTGCCAGCACATGGGGGACTGAAGCTTTCTTT	CASTWGTEAFF
14	.	TRBV24-1	.	TRBJ1-1	TGTGCCACCTTGCATCCACCGGGACACAGGGAAGCTTTCTTT	CATLHPPGHREAFF
14	.	TRBV5-1	TRBD1	TRBJ1-3	TGCGCCAGCAGCGGAGGGACAGGGGGAAACACCATATATTTT	CASSGGTGGNTIYF
15	.	TRBV4-1	.	TRBJ2-7	TGCGCCAGCAGCCAAGCAGGATCACGGACCTACGAGCAGTACTTC	CASSQAGSRTYEQYF
13	.	TRBV11-1	.	TRBJ2-5	TGTGCCAGCAGCCAGCGGGTGTTGGAGACCCAGTACTTC	CASSQRVLETQYF
13	.	TRBV9	.	TRBJ1-2	TGTGCCAGCAGGGGGGGGGAGCCTTTGGGCTACACCTTC	CASRGGEPLGYTF
15	.	TRBV19	.	TRBJ1-1	TGTGCCAGTAGTAGCCTAGGGGAGCTTTTCCCTGAAGCTTTCTTT	CASSSLGELFPEAFF
16	.	TRBV28	TRBD2	TRBJ2-1	TGTGCCAGCAGTTTAATCGCGGGAGGGCTACGCAATGAGCAGTTCTTC	CASSLIAGGLRNEQFF
13	.	TRBV3-1/TRBV3-2	.	TRBJ1-5	TGTGCCAGCAGCCAGTCCTCCCCCTCGCCCCAGCATTTT	CASSQSSPSPQHF
13	.	TRBV27	.	TRBJ2-7	TGTGCCAGCAGTCTCAAGGTCGGGTACGAGCAGTACTTC	CASSLKVGYEQYF
15	.	TRBV19	.	TRBJ1-2	TGTGCCAGTAGTACCCCGGACAATTTATTCTATGGCTACACCTTC	CASSTPDNLFYGYTF
14	.	TRBV27	.	TRBJ2-1	TGTGCCAGCAGTTTAGGGACGGATTACAATGAGCAGTTCTTC	CASSLGTDYNEQFF
14	.	TRBV6-5	.	TRBJ1-5	TGTGCCAGCACCCCGAACGGGGGAGCGCAGCCCCAGCATTTT	CASTPNGGAQPQHF
14	.	TRBV7-7	.	TRBJ2-1	TGTGCTAGCAGCTCCGAGGGACGTAACAATGAGCAGTTCTTC	CASSSEGRNNEQFF
11	.	TRBV11-3	.	TRBJ1-1	TGTGCCAGCAGGAGGGATACTGAAGCTTTCTTT	CASRRDTEAFF
15	.	TRBV28	TRBD1	TRBJ1-2	TGTGCCAGCAGCCCCCCGGGACAGCCCAACTATGGCTACACCTTC	CASSPPGQPNYGYTF
17	.	TRBV3-1/TRBV3-2	.	TRBJ2-5	TGTGCCAGCAGCCCCGCATTTGAGGGTGACAGCCAAGAGACCCAGTACTTC	CASSPAFEGDSQETQYF
16	.	TRBV18	TRBD2	TRBJ2-1	TGTGCCAGCTCACCACCGAGCGGGAGAGGCTACAATGAGCAGTTCTTC	CASSPPSGRGYNEQFF
16	.	TRBV3-1/TRBV3-2	.	TRBJ2-7	TGTGCCAGCAGCCAAGGATCGCCTAGCGCATCCTACGAGCAGTACTTC	CASSQGSPSASYEQYF
15	.	TRBV2	TRBD1	TRBJ1-1	TGTGCCAGCAGAGTAAGGGGGCTGGGGAACACTGAAGCTTTCTTT	CASRVRGLGNTEAFF
12	.	TRBV30	.	TRBJ1-5	TGTGCCTGGAGAGGGCCCAATCAGCCCCAGCATTTT	CAWRGPNQPQHF
14	.	TRBV2	.	TRBJ1-1	TGTGCCAGCAGTGACCCGGACAGAATCCTTGAAGCTTTCTTT	CASSDPDRILEAFF
17	.	TRBV2	TRBD2	TRBJ2-3	TGTGCCAGCAGTGAAGCGGACGGGCGGGAGTGGGCAGATACGCAGTATTTT	CASSEADGREWADTQYF
16	once	TRBV27	.	TRBJ2-7	TGTGCCAGCAGCCACCCGGCCGGGACGGCCGCCTACGAGCAGTACTTC	CASSHPAGTAAYEQYF
15	.	TRBV19	.	TRBJ2-1	TGTGCCAGTAGTATCCGTCGATTCTCCTACAATGAGCAGTTCTTC	CASSIRRFSYNEQFF
16	.	TRBV7-9	.	TRBJ2-7	TGTGCCAGCAGCTTACACAGGGAGTATCCTTCCTACGAGCAGTACTTC	CASSLHREYPSYEQYF
16	.	TRBV5-1	TRBD1	TRBJ2-6	TGCGCCAGCAGCCCAGGGGGCGCAAGGAAGGCCAACGTCCTGACTTTC	CASSPGGARKANVLTF
13	few	TRBV6-5	.	TRBJ2-7	TGTGCCAGCAGGAACTTACTAGTCGGCGAGCAGTACTTC	CASRNLLVGEQYF
14	.	TRBV6-5	.	TRBJ1-5	TGTGCCAGCAGCGAGACAGGCGGCAATCAGCCCCAGCATTTT	CASSETGGNQPQHF
14	.	TRBV6-5	.	TRBJ1-1	TGTGCCAGCAGTTACGGGGTCGTGAACACTGAAGCTTTCTTT	CASSYGVVNTEAFF
19	.	TRBV7-6	.	TRBJ1-3	TGTGCCAGCAGCTTAGACTTGTTCGGCGGGCCCCCACTTGGAAACACCATATATTTT	CASSLDLFGGPPLGNTIYF
14	.	TRBV16	.	TRBJ2-1	TGTGCCAGCAGCCAATCGGGGACTTACAATGAGCAGTTCTTC	CASSQSGTYNEQFF
17	.	TRBV5-1	.	TRBJ2-2	TGCGCCAGCAACCACATCTTTAGATTAGGAGACACCGGGGAGCTGTTTTTT	CASNHIFRLGDTGELFF
13	once	TRBV10-3	TRBD1	TRBJ1-1	TGTGCCCATCAAGGGACAGGGGACACTGAAGCTTTCTTT	CAHQGTGDTEAFF
17	.	TRBV4-2	.	TRBJ1-1	TGTGCCAGCAGCCAAGAAAGAGCGGACGGAGTGAACACTGAAGCTTTCTTT	CASSQERADGVNTEAFF
15	.	TRBV5-1	TRBD1	TRBJ1-1	TGCGCCAGCAGAAATAATCCGGGACAGGGGATTGAAGCTTTCTTT	CASRNNPGQGIEAFF
14	.	TRBV12-5	.	TRBJ1-1	TGTGCTAGTGGTTTGGTCGGGACGAACACTGAAGCTTTCTTT	CASGLVGTNTEAFF
15	few	TRBV19	.	TRBJ1-2	TGTGCCAGTGGATCCTGGGGCGTCGGGTACTATGGCTACACCTTC	CASGSWGVGYYGYTF
14	.	TRBV19	TRBD1	TRBJ2-5	TGTGCCAGTAGCCCGGGACAGTACCAAGAGACCCAGTACTTC	CASSPGQYQETQYF
14	.	TRBV5-8	TRBD1	TRBJ1-5	TGTGCCAGCAGACATACAGGGGGCGGTCAGCCCCAGCATTTT	CASRHTGGGQPQHF
14	once	TRBV7-2	.	TRBJ2-5	TGTGCCAGCAGCTTACTCCCAGGCGTTTGGACCCAGTACTTC	CASSLLPGVWTQYF
16	.	TRBV15	TRBD1	TRBJ1-1	TGTGCCACCAGCAGGACGACAGGGGTTATGAACACTGAAGCTTTCTTT	CATSRTTGVMNTEAFF
16	.	TRBV4-2	TRBD2	TRBJ2-7	TGTGCCAGCAGCCAACTACTAGCGGGAGGTGTTGGCGAGCAGTACTTC	CASSQLLAGGVGEQYF